The 3 T cell receptor beta chains in this list originate from one sample, sequenced in a study of blood T cell repertoires in COVID-19. Profiling relied on immunoSEQ multiplex PCR, and the TCRdb table lists in-frame clones only, not all of them. The data show just under 150,000 clones, approximately 87% seen once. The sequenced sample was peripheral blood. The origin of the receptors is a middle-aged man who had recovered from COVID-19.

This clone was seen a handful of times. The rearrangement links TRBV3-1 (or the pseudogene TRBV3-2) to TRBJ1-6; TRBD1 matches at 7 bases. The CDR3 is 15 residues long. In germline, CDR1 is LGHDT, CDR2 YNNKEL (reference sequence). V lost 5 bases and J lost 7; bases outside the gene matches: 8. In DNA form, the CDR3 reads TGTGCCAGCAGCTTCGTTACAGGGGAAAATTCACCCCTCCACTTT. Its translation is CASSFVTGENSPLHF.

This chain uses TRBV4-1 with TRBJ2-6, with 8 bases lining up with TRBD1. Trimming removed 0 bases from V and 13 bases from J; junction bases left unmatched: 8. Germline CDR1 and CDR2: MGHRA and YSYEKL. The CDR3 runs to 15 residues. CDR3 bases: TGCGCCAGCAGCCAAGACCAGGACAGGGCGAAGGTCCTGACTTTC. This codes for CASSQDQDRAKVLTF.

The chain employs TRBV6-5 and TRBJ1-5, with no clear D. The CDR3 covers 15 residues. Per the germline V gene, CDR1 is MNHEY and CDR2 is SVGAGI. V was cut by 0 bases and J by 2 bases, with 8 bases left in between. CDR3: CASSYSVEGNQPQHF. In DNA, the CDR3 is TGTGCCAGCAGTTACTCTGTAGAGGGCAATCAGCCCCAGCATTTT.